This T cell receptor (beta chain) was obtained from a study of blood T cell repertoires in COVID-19. The germline V gene has CDR1 SEHNR and CDR2 FQNEAQ (reference sequence). CDR3 length equals 15 residues. The junction had 8 bases not matched to a gene; V was cut back by 3 bases and J by 5 bases. The method was immunoSEQ multiplex PCR; TCRdb's version includes in-frame clones alone and lacks a portion of them. The sample includes 130,000 or so clones, approximately 88% of them seen just once. The rearrangement joins TRBV7-9 to TRBJ2-7, with 9 bases fitting TRBD1. This sequence originates from a woman older than 75 with acute or convalescent COVID-19. Input material: peripheral blood. This CDR3 reads CASSLGQGLTHEQYF. The DNA for the CDR3 is TGTGCCAGCAGCTTGGGACAGGGTCTAACCCACGAGCAGTACTTC.